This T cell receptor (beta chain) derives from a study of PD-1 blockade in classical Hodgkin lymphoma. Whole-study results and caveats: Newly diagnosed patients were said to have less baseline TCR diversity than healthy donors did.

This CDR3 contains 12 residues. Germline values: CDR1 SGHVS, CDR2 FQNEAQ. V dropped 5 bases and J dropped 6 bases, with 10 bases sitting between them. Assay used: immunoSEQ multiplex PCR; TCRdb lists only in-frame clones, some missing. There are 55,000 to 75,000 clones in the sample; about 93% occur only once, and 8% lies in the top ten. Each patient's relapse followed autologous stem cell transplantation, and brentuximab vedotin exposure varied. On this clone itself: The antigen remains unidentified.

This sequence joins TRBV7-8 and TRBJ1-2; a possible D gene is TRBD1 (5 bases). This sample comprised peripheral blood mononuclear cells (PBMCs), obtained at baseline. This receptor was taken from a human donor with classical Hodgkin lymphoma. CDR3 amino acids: CASSRGGDGYTF. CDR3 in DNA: TGTGCCAGCAGCAGGGGAGGCGATGGCTACACCTTC.